The 25 T cell receptor beta chains below were found in one sample sequenced in a study of shared clonotypes between healthy human individuals. Libraries were prepared by immunoSEQ multiplex PCR; TCRdb keeps only in-frame clonotypes and omits some of them. The data contain roughly 500,000 clones, approximately 79% of them singletons. Sequencing was done on a sample of PBMCs. These TCRs come from a woman between 40 and 55 years old in good health. Some clones in this sample may be carry-over from other donors' samples.

The chain uses TRBV28 and TRBJ2-7; D tentatively fits TRBD1 or TRBD2 (6 bases each). Germline assignment: CDR1 MDHEN and CDR2 SYDVKM. This CDR3 is built from 14 residues. Deletions cut 3 bases from V and 3 bases from J, with 12 bases between. CDR3 nucleotide sequence: TGTGCCAGCAGTTTTCGGGGGCCCCTCTACGAGCAGTACTTC. As protein: CASSFRGPLYEQYF.

V gene TRBV28 combines with J gene TRBJ2-7; D possibly matches TRBD1 or TRBD2 (6 bases each). Trimming took 5 bases from V and 0 from J, leaving 14 bases between them. The CDR3 extends over 15 amino acids. The V gene's germline CDR1 is MDHEN and CDR2 SYDVKM. The CDR3 spells CASSKLWGASYEQYF. CDR3 DNA sequence: TGTGCCAGCAGTAAGCTCTGGGGGGCCTCCTACGAGCAGTACTTC.

A single count supports this clone. The gene calls are TRBV6-6 and TRBJ1-1; perhaps TRBD1 as D (5 bases). The germline V gene encodes CDR1 MNHNY and CDR2 SVGAGI (reference sequence). The V end was cut by 7 bases, the J end by 1 base, with 13 bases between. The CDR3 is 14 amino acids. The chain's CDR3 is CASINGGANTEAFF. DNA for the CDR3: TGTGCCAGCATCAACGGAGGGGCGAACACTGAAGCTTTCTTT.

The J gene is TRBJ1-2, the V gene TRBV6-5; D is unclear. The germline gives CDR1 MNHEY, CDR2 SVGAGI. Deletions cut 0 bases from V and 5 bases from J, with 10 bases between. There are 14 residues in the CDR3. The DNA for the CDR3 is TGTGCCAGCAGTTACTCGAGCAGGTCATATGGCTACACCTTC. This gives the protein CASSYSSRSYGYTF.

CDR3 DNA sequence: TGTGCCAGCAGTTCCCCTAGGGGCCGCTACGGTACCGGGGAGCTGTTTTTT. Translation gives CASSSPRGRYGTGELFF. The chain links TRBV28 to TRBJ2-2; perhaps TRBD1 as D (5 bases). Between the trimmed V and J ends, which lost 4 bases and 5 bases, there was a span of 20 bases. The CDR3 runs 17 residues. Germline CDR1 and CDR2: MDHEN and SYDVKM.

This clone was counted between two and nine times. The CDR3 nucleotides read TGTGCCGGCAGCGGAACTGGCAATCAGCCCCAGCATTTT. As protein: CAGSGTGNQPQHF. The chain joins TRBV30 to TRBJ1-5; the D is unclear. V was pared by 8 bases and J by 2 bases, with 13 bases between. The germline gives CDR1 GTSNPN, CDR2 SVGIG (reference sequence). The CDR3 is made up of 13 amino acids.

This clone has a handful of counts. The chain is built from TRBV6-6 and TRBJ2-7, with 7 positions matching TRBD1. Looked up from germline, CDR1 is MNHNY and CDR2 is SVGAGI (reference sequence). Unmatched junction bases numbered 7, after V lost 7 bases and J lost 13 bases. The CDR3 covers 10 residues. The CDR3 protein is CASKDRELYF. In nucleotides, the CDR3 is TGTGCCAGCAAAGACAGGGAGCTATACTTC.

V usage is TRBV4-3 and J usage is TRBJ2-1, with 7 bases lining up with TRBD2. V lost 3 bases, J lost 8 bases, and 7 bases stayed unmatched. Germline V gene sequence: CDR1 LGHNA, CDR2 YSLEER. The CDR3 loop spans 14 amino acids. The CDR3 DNA is TGCGCCAGCAGCCAGATACTAGCGTTCGATGAGCAGTTCTTC. Its translation is CASSQILAFDEQFF.

The chain uses TRBV9 and TRBJ1-5; D is unresolved. This CDR3 spans 12 amino acids. Trimming removed 4 bases from V and 7 bases from J, with 9 bases in between. CDR1 is SGDLS and CDR2 is YYNGEE in the germline V gene. The CDR3 DNA reads TGTGCCAGCAGCCCTCTTCGGCAGCCCCAGCATTTT. This sequence encodes CASSPLRQPQHF.

The J gene is TRBJ2-7, the V gene TRBV5-1, with D unresolved. The CDR3 has 16 residues. Trimming shortened V by 3 bases and J by 1 base, and 17 bases separated the two germline ends. Germline values: CDR1 SGHRS, CDR2 YFSETQ. CDR3 residues: CASSYEPGQGSYEQYF. The CDR3 region has the DNA TGCGCCAGCAGCTACGAACCGGGTCAAGGATCCTACGAGCAGTACTTC.

The chain employs TRBV15 and TRBJ2-7; the match to TRBD2 covers 7 bases. This CDR3 is built from 15 residues. V lost 0 bases and J lost 4; bases outside the gene matches: 6. Germline values: CDR1 LNHNV, CDR2 YYDKDF (reference sequence). CDR3: CATSRDLAVGYEQYF. In DNA form, the CDR3 reads TGTGCCACCAGCAGAGATCTAGCGGTGGGGTACGAGCAGTACTTC.

The chain combines TRBV6-1 with TRBJ1-6, with D tentatively TRBD1 (6 bases). Looked up from germline, CDR1 is MNHNS and CDR2 is SASEGT. The CDR3 has 15 residues. The germline V and J ends were trimmed by 1 base and 9 bases, with 13 bases remaining between them. The CDR3 region is CASSEVGAGASPLHF. The CDR3 DNA sequence: TGTGCCAGCAGTGAAGTTGGGGCAGGGGCTTCACCCCTCCACTTT.

The chain combines TRBV5-6 with TRBJ2-7; no clear D. The CDR3 length is 15 residues. Between the trimmed V and J ends, which lost 0 bases and 3 bases, there was a span of 13 bases. The germline gives CDR1 SGHDT, CDR2 YYEEEE. The CDR3 protein is CASSLGYAPDYEQYF. The CDR3 coding sequence is TGTGCCAGCAGCTTGGGGTATGCCCCCGACTACGAGCAGTACTTC.

This chain uses TRBV19 with TRBJ2-1; 9 nucleotides match TRBD2. The CDR3 is 13 residues long. Germline V CDR1 and CDR2: LNHDA, SQIVND (reference sequence). After removal of 8 bases from V and 7 bases from J, the junction contained 6 bases not matched to a gene. The CDR3 DNA reads as TGTGCCAGTGCCGGACTAGCGCTGAATGAGCAGTTCTTC. The encoded protein is CASAGLALNEQFF.

Regarding this clone: Within the sample, other DNA sequences also encode this same CDR3. This sequence joins TRBV30 and TRBJ1-1; unclear D gene. The CDR3 is 10 residues long. CDR1 is GTSNPN, CDR2 SVGIG, per germline (reference sequence). V was trimmed by 7 bases and J by 5 bases, leaving 8 bases between them. Written as DNA, the CDR3 is TGTGCCTTCGGAGGGACTGAAGCTTTCTTT. It codes for CAFGGTEAFF.

In this sample, this clone turned up once. V gene TRBV16 combines with J gene TRBJ1-4; 10 bases agree with TRBD1. The CDR3 contains 15 residues. V shed 3 bases, J shed 8 bases, and the junction held 6 bases outside the gene matches. The germline V gene has CDR1 KGHSY and CDR2 FQNENV. The CDR3 DNA sequence: TGTGCCAGCAGCCAGCGACAGGGGGCAGTGGAAAAACTGTTTTTT. This translates into CASSQRQGAVEKLFF.

Only a few counts were recorded for this clone. In DNA, the CDR3 is TGTGCCAGCAGCTCGTCCTCAGGGAATACTGAAGCTTTCTTT. This encodes CASSSSSGNTEAFF. The V gene is TRBV7-9, the J gene TRBJ1-1; a weak D match, TRBD1 (5 bases). The germline CDR1 and CDR2 sequences are SEHNR and FQNEAQ (reference sequence). V lost 4 bases and J 5 bases, leaving 14 bases between the germline ends. There are 14 residues in the CDR3. Complete variable domain (other parts from reference TRBV7-9 and TRBJ1-1): DTGVSQNPRHKITKRGQNVTFRCDPISEHNRLYWYRQTLGQGPEFLTYFQNEAQLEKSRLLSDRFSAERPKGSFSTLEIQRTEQGDSAMYLCASSSSSGNTEAFFGQGTRLTVV.

The chain uses TRBV25-1 and TRBJ2-7; the D gene is possibly TRBD1 (6 bases). CDR1 is MGHDK, CDR2 SYGVNS, per germline. Trimming stripped 10 bases from V and 4 bases from J, with 17 bases between. CDR3 size: 13 residues. The DNA for the CDR3 is TGTGCCACCGAACGGACAGTCAGATACGAGCAGTACTTC. Amino acids: CATERTVRYEQYF.

The chain joins TRBV30 to TRBJ1-6; D unclear. CDR1 and CDR2 (germline): GTSNPN, SVGIG (reference sequence). The CDR3 is 11 amino acids. The germline V and J ends were trimmed by 0 bases and 10 bases, with 4 bases remaining between them. The CDR3 here is CAWSVGSPLHF. CDR3 coding DNA: TGTGCCTGGAGTGTAGGGTCACCCCTCCACTTT.

This clone was observed a handful of times. V is TRBV5-1 and J is TRBJ1-2, with 9 bases matching TRBD1. The CDR3 runs 16 residues. Germline-derived CDR1 and CDR2 are SGHRS and YFSETQ. J gave up 7 bases and V 5 bases, and 15 bases lay outside the gene matches. The CDR3 loop reads CASSPGQGGVTGGYTF. The CDR3 nucleotides are TGCGCCAGCAGTCCGGGACAGGGAGGCGTGACCGGTGGCTACACCTTC.

The chain carries TRBV7-9 and TRBJ1-3; D may be TRBD1 (6 bases). Germline loops: CDR1 SEHNR, CDR2 FQNEAQ (reference sequence). This CDR3 comprises 15 residues. Between the trimmed V and J ends, which lost 5 bases and 0 bases, there was a span of 11 bases. This CDR3 is CASSPGQNSGNTIYF. CDR3 sequence (DNA): TGTGCCAGCAGCCCAGGACAGAACTCTGGAAACACCATATATTTT.

This clone has a handful of counts. The chain is built from TRBV10-3 and TRBJ2-3, with 7 bases lining up with TRBD2. The CDR3 length is 14 residues. V was clipped by 10 bases and J by 5 bases; unmatched bases: 12. Germline values: CDR1 ENHRY, CDR2 SYGVKD. The CDR3 sequence: CATSQRDSRDTQYF. In DNA form, the CDR3 reads TGTGCCACCTCCCAGCGGGATTCACGAGATACGCAGTATTTT.

The J gene is TRBJ2-2, the V gene TRBV6-6; D unresolved. V lost 2 bases, J lost 7 bases, and 11 bases lay in between. The germline V gene has CDR1 MNHNY and CDR2 SVGAGI (reference sequence). The CDR3 totals 14 residues. The CDR3 is CASSYLREVGELFF. The CDR3, as DNA: TGTGCCAGCAGTTACCTCCGCGAAGTCGGGGAGCTGTTTTTT.

The chain combines TRBV7-2 with TRBJ2-1; the match to TRBD2 covers 7 bases. The V segment lost 2 bases and the J segment 4 bases; nucleotides outside the gene matches: 8. From germline, CDR1 is SGHTA and CDR2 FQGNSA. This CDR3 has 16 amino acids. The DNA of the CDR3 is TGTGCCAGCAGCTTATCGTCGCTAGCGGCATACAATGAGCAGTTCTTC. This codes for CASSLSSLAAYNEQFF.

This clone was seen a few times. The CDR3 DNA sequence: TGCGCCAGCAGTGCCCTACTAGCGGGAGAAGGAGAGACCCAGTACTTC. Protein product: CASSALLAGEGETQYF. The J gene is TRBJ2-5, the V gene TRBV10-2, with TRBD2 matching 11 bases. Germline CDR1 reads WSHSY; CDR2 reads SAAADI. This CDR3 has 16 residues. V shed 4 bases, J shed 4 bases, and the junction held 8 bases outside the gene matches.